The 28 T cell receptor beta chains below come from one sample, sequenced in a study of cytomegalovirus exposure and HLA in healthy donors. The primer mix had 60 Vbeta and 13 Jbeta primers. Profiling relied on immunoSEQ multiplex PCR, and the TCRdb table lists in-frame clones only, not all of them. Among roughly 120,000 clones listed, over 60% were seen once. The source material was PBMCs. These receptors were collected from a man aged 60 to 75 in good health and CMV-seropositive.

This clone ranks as medium-sized. The chain recombines TRBV4-1 with TRBJ1-1, with 9 bases lining up with TRBD1. CDR1 is MGHRA, CDR2 YSYEKL, per germline. The CDR3 has 14 amino acids. After removal of 4 bases from V and 1 base from J, the junction contained 1 base not matched to a gene. In DNA form, the CDR3 reads TGCGCCAGCAGCCTGGGACAGGGGAACACTGAAGCTTTCTTT. Translated: CASSLGQGNTEAFF.

The genes are TRBV11-2 and TRBJ2-7; TRBD1 matches at 12 bases. The CDR3 loop spans 15 amino acids. V was pared by 5 bases and J by 3 bases, with 5 bases of the junction left unmatched. Germline lookup yields CDR1 SGHAT and CDR2 FQNNGV. CDR3 coding DNA: TGTGCCAGCAGCCCAGGGACAGGGGGCTTCTACGAGCAGTACTTC. Translated: CASSPGTGGFYEQYF.

The chain is built from TRBV28 and TRBJ2-5; tentative D call: TRBD2 (5 bases). The V end lost 10 bases, the J end lost 4 bases, and 22 bases lay between the germline ends. Germline lookup yields CDR1 MDHEN and CDR2 SYDVKM. The CDR3 runs to 15 residues. In DNA form, the CDR3 reads TGTGCCACCAGACCCTACCTATACGGGGTAGAGACCCAGTACTTC. Translation gives CATRPYLYGVETQYF.

This clone was observed a handful of times. The V gene is TRBV5-4, the J gene TRBJ2-1; 12 bases agree with TRBD2. This CDR3 contains 17 residues. V lost 3 bases and J lost 4; bases outside the gene matches: 8. Looked up from germline, CDR1 is SGHNT and CDR2 is YYREEE (reference sequence). The CDR3 coding sequence is TGTGCCAGCAGCTCGTCGCCTAGCGGGGGGGTGTACAATGAGCAGTTCTTC. Translating it yields CASSSSPSGGVYNEQFF.

The V and J genes are TRBV2 and TRBJ1-5; D is unclear. V lost 5 bases, J lost 1 base, and 9 bases lay in between. Germline CDR1 is SNHLY and CDR2 is FYNNEI. The CDR3 has 14 amino acids. DNA of the CDR3: TGTGCCAGCAGTCGCTACGGGAGCAATCAGCCCCAGCATTTT. Its protein is CASSRYGSNQPQHF.

This clone was found a few times. This rearrangement joins TRBV5-4 to TRBJ1-3; 9 bases agree with TRBD1. The germline V gene has CDR1 SGHNT and CDR2 YYREEE (reference sequence). With 0 bases clipped from V and 0 bases from J, the junction kept 7 bases outside the gene matches. The CDR3 spans 18 residues. The CDR3 sequence: CASSLAGTGRNSGNTIYF. The CDR3 DNA sequence: TGTGCCAGCAGCTTGGCCGGGACAGGGAGAAACTCTGGAAACACCATATATTTT.

This clone was seen just once. The CDR3 loop is CASSHGTRRANEQFF. The CDR3 region has the DNA TGCGCCAGCAGCCACGGGACTAGGAGGGCCAATGAGCAGTTCTTC. V gene TRBV4-1 combines with J gene TRBJ2-1; 8 positions agree with TRBD2. The CDR3 covers 15 residues. Germline V gene sequence: CDR1 MGHRA, CDR2 YSYEKL. Trimming removed 3 bases from V and 6 bases from J; junction bases left unmatched: 7.

V is TRBV7-9 and J is TRBJ1-5, with D unresolved. The CDR3 spans 15 residues. The V gene lost 4 bases and the J gene lost 1 base, with 11 bases spanning the gap. In germline, CDR1 is SEHNR, CDR2 FQNEAQ (reference sequence). Here the CDR3 reads CASSSLGGSNQPQHF. The CDR3 DNA reads TGTGCCAGCAGCTCGTTAGGAGGAAGCAATCAGCCCCAGCATTTT.

The CDR3 reads CASSSPRQVGNTIYF. CDR3 nucleotides: TGTGCCAGCAGTTCGCCAAGACAGGTCGGAAACACCATATATTTT. This chain connects TRBV28 to TRBJ1-3, with D possibly TRBD1 on 6 matching bases. Per germline, CDR1 MDHEN and CDR2 SYDVKM. V was cut by 4 bases and J by 4 bases, with 14 bases left in between. CDR3 length: 15 residues.

This clone was detected only once. J is TRBJ2-7 and V is TRBV27; 8 nucleotides agree with TRBD1. Trimming at V came to 5 bases and at J to 4 bases, leaving 16 bases not matched to a gene. CDR1 is MNHEY and CDR2 is SMNVEV in the germline V gene (reference sequence). The CDR3 has 17 amino acids. The CDR3 nucleotides are TGTGCCAGCAGTAGTCCCCCGACAGGGGTCGGTGTGTACGAGCAGTACTTC. Residues: CASSSPPTGVGVYEQYF.

The chain employs TRBV5-6 and TRBJ2-5; TRBD2 matches 7 bases. J lost 2 bases, V lost 4 bases, and 2 bases had no gene match. CDR1 and CDR2 (germline): SGHDT, YYEEEE. The length of the CDR3 is 13 residues. CDR3: CASSVAGQETQYF. CDR3 DNA: TGTGCCAGCAGCGTAGCGGGTCAAGAGACCCAGTACTTC.

The chain couples TRBV28 to TRBJ2-7; D call uncertain. Germline-derived CDR1 and CDR2 are MDHEN and SYDVKM. The CDR3 consists of 15 residues. V was trimmed by 7 bases and J by 4 bases, leaving 20 bases between them. The CDR3 bases are TGTGCCAGCACCAAAAGAGGATCTACCGGGTACGAGCAGTACTTC. This encodes CASTKRGSTGYEQYF. The whole variable domain, remainder taken from reference TRBV28 and TRBJ2-7, is DVKVTQSSRYLVKRTGEKVFLECVQDMDHENMFWYRQDPGLGLRLIYFSYDVKMKEKGDIPEGYSVSREKKERFSLILESASTNQTSMYLCASTKRGSTGYEQYFGPGTRLTVT.

This chain connects TRBV19 to TRBJ1-5; 7 bases line up with TRBD1. The trim removed 5 bases at V and 3 bases at J, leaving 7 bases unmatched. Germline CDR1 LNHDA, CDR2 SQIVND (reference sequence). The CDR3 contains 15 residues. CDR3 in amino acids: CASSPGTEFNQPQHF. In DNA, the CDR3 is TGTGCCAGTAGTCCCGGGACAGAATTCAATCAGCCCCAGCATTTT.

The V and J genes are TRBV7-6 and TRBJ2-2; 10 positions agree with TRBD2. Trimming removed 4 bases from V and 7 bases from J; junction bases left unmatched: 6. The CDR3 contains 15 residues. Germline V gene data show CDR1 as SGHVS and CDR2 as FNYEAQ. CDR3 DNA: TGTGCCAGCAGCTCTAGCGGGGGTCAGGGCGGGGAGCTGTTTTTT. Its translation is CASSSSGGQGGELFF.

The CDR3, as DNA: TGTGCCAGCAGTTACTCGGGGCTACATAATGAAAAACTGTTTTTT. Protein: CASSYSGLHNEKLFF. The V gene is TRBV6-5, the J gene TRBJ1-4, with D possibly being TRBD1 (5 bases). The V gene's germline CDR1 is MNHEY and CDR2 SVGAGI. The V end was cut by 0 bases, the J end by 4 bases, with 9 bases between. The length of the CDR3 is 15 residues.

A single count supports this clone. J is TRBJ1-1 and V is TRBV29-1; a weak D match, TRBD1 (6 bases). V was clipped by 6 bases and J by 10 bases, with 15 bases between them. The germline V gene encodes CDR1 SQVTM and CDR2 ANQGSEA. The CDR3 totals 11 residues. DNA for the CDR3: TGCAGCGTCCGGGGGGGCTGGCGAGCTTTCTTT. It translates to CSVRGGWRAFF.

V gene TRBV10-3 combines with J gene TRBJ2-5, with 8 bases that match TRBD2. With 4 bases clipped from V and 0 bases from J, the junction kept 13 bases outside the gene matches. CDR1 is ENHRY and CDR2 is SYGVKD in the germline V gene. The CDR3 totals 18 residues. CDR3 nucleotide sequence: TGTGCCATCAGTGGAGTCAGCGGGGGAATACCTTACCAAGAGACCCAGTACTTC. Amino acids: CAISGVSGGIPYQETQYF.

This chain connects TRBV5-4 to TRBJ1-5, with TRBD1 matching 7 bases. The length of the CDR3 is 14 residues. Germline CDR1 is SGHNT and CDR2 is YYREEE (reference sequence). The trim removed 0 bases at V and 6 bases at J, leaving 3 bases unmatched. CDR3 sequence reads: CASSLEGASQPQHF. The CDR3, as DNA: TGTGCCAGCAGCTTGGAGGGGGCGAGTCAGCCCCAGCATTTT.

The rearrangement joins TRBV4-1 to TRBJ2-7, with D tentatively TRBD2 (5 bases). Germline CDR1 and CDR2: MGHRA and YSYEKL. The CDR3 loop spans 14 amino acids. Trimming stripped 1 base from V and 0 bases from J, with 7 bases between. The CDR3 DNA follows: TGCGCCAGCAGCCAAGGGAGGAGCTCCTACGAGCAGTACTTC. Translating gives CASSQGRSSYEQYF.

The chain uses TRBV19 and TRBJ1-5; weak D call: TRBD1 (5 bases). The CDR3 loop spans 15 amino acids. Germline CDR1 reads LNHDA; CDR2 reads SQIVND (reference sequence). Trimming stripped 5 bases from V and 2 bases from J, with 13 bases between. CDR3: CASSSQDLGNQPQHF. CDR3 nucleotides: TGTGCCAGTAGTTCACAGGATTTAGGCAATCAGCCCCAGCATTTT.

The rearrangement joins TRBV4-1 to TRBJ1-2, with D possibly TRBD1 on 6 matching bases. CDR1 is MGHRA and CDR2 is YSYEKL in the germline V gene. CDR3 length: 15 amino acids. The germline V and J ends were trimmed by 0 bases and 6 bases, with 14 bases remaining between them. The CDR3 spells CASSQDTGLVNGYTF. The CDR3 coding sequence is TGCGCCAGCAGCCAAGATACAGGGCTAGTAAATGGCTACACCTTC.

In this sample, this clone turned up once. This sequence joins TRBV15 and TRBJ2-5; perhaps TRBD2 as D (5 bases). In germline, CDR1 is LNHNV, CDR2 YYDKDF (reference sequence). Trimming left V 3 bases short and J 5 bases short, with 13 bases between. The CDR3 length is 14 residues. The CDR3 reads CATSSDRGRETQYF. The CDR3 nucleotides read TGTGCCACCAGCAGTGATCGGGGAAGGGAGACCCAGTACTTC.

This clone showed up just a few times. The rearrangement joins TRBV9 to TRBJ2-7; 12 bases line up with TRBD1. The germline V gene encodes CDR1 SGDLS and CDR2 YYNGEE. With 4 bases clipped from V and 5 bases from J, the junction kept 4 bases outside the gene matches. This CDR3 region has 14 residues. The CDR3 nucleotides read TGTGCCAGCAGCTTCGGGACAGGGGGCGACGAGCAGTACTTC. It is translated as CASSFGTGGDEQYF.

The chain joins TRBV28 to TRBJ2-5; tentatively, D is TRBD2 (5 bases). The germline gives CDR1 MDHEN, CDR2 SYDVKM. Trimming took off 7 bases at V and 3 bases at J, with 12 bases between the two ends. The CDR3 spans 13 residues. The CDR3 loop is CASTSSGEETQYF. The CDR3 nucleotides are TGTGCCAGCACCTCGAGCGGAGAAGAGACCCAGTACTTC. The full variable domain, completed using reference TRBV28 and TRBJ2-5, is DVKVTQSSRYLVKRTGEKVFLECVQDMDHENMFWYRQDPGLGLRLIYFSYDVKMKEKGDIPEGYSVSREKKERFSLILESASTNQTSMYLCASTSSGEETQYFGPGTRLLVL.

The chain couples TRBV29-1 to TRBJ2-3, with D perhaps TRBD1 (6 bases). From germline, CDR1 is SQVTM and CDR2 ANQGSEA. V lost 6 bases and J 2 bases, leaving 15 bases between the germline ends. This CDR3 comprises 14 residues. CDR3 coding DNA: TGCAGCGTCGCTACAGGGATCTACACAGATACGCAGTATTTT. Encoded protein: CSVATGIYTDTQYF.

V usage is TRBV9 and J usage is TRBJ2-5, with 10 bases aligning to TRBD2. V shed 3 bases, J shed 3 bases, and the junction held 8 bases outside the gene matches. From germline, CDR1 is SGDLS and CDR2 YYNGEE. There are 16 residues in the CDR3. CDR3 sequence: CASSAGSGGAEETQYF. DNA of the CDR3: TGTGCCAGCAGCGCGGGGAGCGGGGGGGCCGAAGAGACCCAGTACTTC.

Remarks on this clone: A junction end diverges from the germline sequence, so it may reflect a read error. The J gene is TRBJ2-2, the V gene TRBV28; 7 bases align to TRBD1. Germline values: CDR1 MDHEN, CDR2 SYDVKM. CDR3 length: 17 residues. CDR3 sequence reads: CASSLLETGDISGELFF. In DNA form, the CDR3 reads TGTGCCAGCAGCTTATTAGAAACAGGGGACATCTCCGGGGAGCTGTTTTTT.

This clone appeared once. This sequence joins TRBV19 and TRBJ1-5, with D possibly matching TRBD1 (6 bases). The V and J ends lost 5 bases and 7 bases respectively, with 15 bases between them. The CDR3 sequence is 14 residues long. Per the germline V gene, CDR1 is LNHDA and CDR2 is SQIVND (reference sequence). The CDR3 loop is CASSAEGGYQPQHF. The CDR3, as DNA: TGTGCCAGTAGTGCGGAGGGGGGGTACCAGCCCCAGCATTTT.